Shown below are 28 T cell receptor beta chains from a single sample sequenced in a study of blood T cell repertoires in COVID-19. Clones were read by immunoSEQ multiplex PCR, and TCRdb kept only the in-frame ones, dropping some. The sample shows about 53,000 clones, approximately 90% of them seen only once. Sequencing input: peripheral blood. The source is an older man with acute or convalescent COVID-19.

The chain links TRBV7-2 to TRBJ2-5; 9 bases align to TRBD2. The length of the CDR3 is 15 residues. V lost 1 base to trimming and J lost 5 bases; unmatched junction nucleotides: 5. CDR1 SGHTA and CDR2 FQGNSA come from the germline V gene. In nucleotides, the CDR3 is TGTGCCAGCAGCTTAGTCGGCGGGGGGGCGGAGACCCAGTACTTC. Its protein product is CASSLVGGGAETQYF.

This chain connects TRBV6-4 to TRBJ2-5; TRBD2 is a possible D gene (6 bases). V lost 7 bases, J lost 2 bases, and 14 bases lay in between. Germline values: CDR1 MRHNA, CDR2 SNTAGT. The CDR3 runs 14 residues. The CDR3 sequence is CASIKGLKQETQYF. In DNA form, the CDR3 reads TGTGCCAGCATTAAGGGACTGAAACAAGAGACCCAGTACTTC.

V gene TRBV7-6 combines with J gene TRBJ2-1, with D possibly matching TRBD2 (7 bases). Germline CDR1 and CDR2: SGHVS and FNYEAQ. This CDR3 region has 20 residues. Trimming cost V 2 bases and J 2 bases, with 25 bases left between them. This CDR3 reads CASSLIYGGRQVVAYNEQFF. In DNA form, the CDR3 reads TGTGCCAGCAGCTTAATTTACGGGGGGCGACAGGTTGTTGCCTACAATGAGCAGTTCTTC.

Only one count was recorded for this clone. The chain links TRBV6-6 to TRBJ1-2; 7 bases map to TRBD1. This CDR3 has 17 amino acids. V trimming: 5 bases; J trimming: 0 bases; junction bases outside the gene matches: 12. The germline CDR1 and CDR2 sequences are MNHNY and SVGAGI (reference sequence). The CDR3: CASSPWGQSTTNYGYTF. The CDR3 coding sequence is TGTGCCAGCAGTCCCTGGGGACAGTCGACTACTAACTATGGCTACACCTTC.

The chain combines TRBV14 with TRBJ2-5; weak D call: TRBD1 (6 bases). The germline CDR1 and CDR2 sequences are SGHDN and FVKESK. There are 11 residues in the CDR3. Trimming took 3 bases from V and 7 from J, leaving 6 bases between them. Here the CDR3 DNA reads TGTGCCAGCAGCCAGACAGGGACCCAGTACTTC. Translating it yields CASSQTGTQYF.

V gene TRBV24-1 combines with J gene TRBJ2-1, with a possible D match to TRBD2 (7 bases). Looked up from germline, CDR1 is KGHDR and CDR2 is SFDVKD. The CDR3 sequence is 16 residues long. V lost 2 bases, J lost 4 bases, and 14 bases lay in between. In nucleotides, the CDR3 is TGTGCCACCAGTGATTCTGGGGGGGCCCATTACAATGAGCAGTTCTTC. Its protein is CATSDSGGAHYNEQFF.

The V and J genes are TRBV5-5 and TRBJ1-4, with 11 bases aligning to TRBD1. This CDR3 has 14 amino acids. Trimming removed 6 bases from V and 7 bases from J; junction bases left unmatched: 5. Germline assignment: CDR1 SGHKS and CDR2 YYEKEE (reference sequence). The CDR3 coding sequence is TGTGCCAGCACCTTCGGGACAGGGGGTGAAAAACTGTTTTTT. It codes for CASTFGTGGEKLFF.

This rearrangement joins TRBV9 to TRBJ1-6; no clear D. There are 15 residues in the CDR3. The germline V gene has CDR1 SGDLS and CDR2 YYNGEE. V was cut by 0 bases and J by 6 bases, with 10 bases left in between. The CDR3: CASSVELHLNSPLHF. In DNA form, the CDR3 reads TGTGCCAGCAGCGTAGAGCTGCACCTTAATTCACCCCTCCACTTT.

This chain connects TRBV6-2 or TRBV6-3 to TRBJ1-2; 7 bases match TRBD1. This CDR3 comprises 12 residues. Germline values: CDR1 MNHEY, CDR2 SVGEGT. Germline trimming cut 5 bases from V and 5 bases from J; bases unmatched to any gene: 2. This CDR3 is CASSTQGYGYTF. The DNA for the CDR3 is TGTGCCAGCAGTACACAGGGGTATGGCTACACCTTC.

The J gene is TRBJ2-1, the V gene TRBV7-6; the match to TRBD2 covers 7 bases. V was clipped by 4 bases and J by 0 bases; unmatched bases: 3. The CDR3 has 15 amino acids. The germline gives CDR1 SGHVS, CDR2 FNYEAQ. CDR3 loop: CASSSGGSSYNEQFF. CDR3 DNA sequence: TGTGCCAGCAGCTCCGGGGGGAGCTCCTACAATGAGCAGTTCTTC. The full variable domain, its missing parts supplied by reference TRBV7-6 and TRBJ2-1, is GAGVSQSPRYKVTKRGQDVALRCDPISGHVSLYWYRQALGQGPEFLTYFNYEAQQDKSGLPNDRFSAERPEGSISTLTIQRTEQRDSAMYRCASSSGGSSYNEQFFGPGTRLTVL.

The chain uses TRBV25-1 and TRBJ1-4, with D maybe TRBD1 (5 bases). CDR3 length equals 17 residues. Germline V gene data show CDR1 as MGHDK and CDR2 as SYGVNS. V shed 10 bases and J shed 4 bases, with 25 bases lying between them. CDR3 protein: CAITTELARRGNEKLFF. The DNA of the CDR3 is TGTGCCATCACGACCGAGTTGGCTCGAAGGGGTAATGAAAAACTGTTTTTT. Together with reference TRBV25-1 and TRBJ1-4, the CDR3 gives the full variable domain: EADIYQTPRYLVIGTGKKITLECSQTMGHDKMYWYQQDPGMELHLIHYSYGVNSTEKGDLSSESTVSRIRTEHFPLTLESARPSHTSQYLCAITTELARRGNEKLFFGSGTQLSVL.

The V and J genes are TRBV6-5 and TRBJ2-1; possibly TRBD1 for D (5 bases). Germline loops: CDR1 MNHEY, CDR2 SVGAGI. There are 15 residues in the CDR3. With 5 bases removed from V and 0 bases from J, the gap between germline ends came to 11 bases. CDR3 DNA sequence: TGTGCCAGCAGTAAGACAGAATTCTCCTACAATGAGCAGTTCTTC. Its protein is CASSKTEFSYNEQFF.

This chain joins TRBV20-1 and TRBJ2-3; 7 bases are a match to TRBD1. The CDR3 is 14 amino acids. With 3 bases clipped from V and 2 bases from J, the junction kept 5 bases outside the gene matches. Per the germline V gene, CDR1 is DFQATT and CDR2 is SNEGSKA (reference sequence). In DNA form, the CDR3 reads TGCAGTGCTAGTCAGGGGGAGATCACAGATACGCAGTATTTT. As protein: CSASQGEITDTQYF.

V is TRBV6-5 and J is TRBJ1-4; D might be TRBD1 (5 bases). V shed 2 bases and J shed 7 bases, with 8 bases lying between them. The CDR3 sequence is 13 residues long. Germline assignment: CDR1 MNHEY and CDR2 SVGAGI. The CDR3 reads CASSYRGGEKLFF. The CDR3 DNA reads TGTGCCAGCAGTTACAGGGGTGGTGAAAAACTGTTTTTT.

The chain employs TRBV4-3 and TRBJ1-4, with 7 bases identical to TRBD1. Germline values: CDR1 LGHNA, CDR2 YSLEER. With 2 bases clipped from V and 2 bases from J, the junction kept 5 bases outside the gene matches. The CDR3 totals 16 residues. The DNA of the CDR3 is TGCGCCAGCAGCCAAACAGGGGTACGGACTAATGAAAAACTGTTTTTT. It is translated as CASSQTGVRTNEKLFF.

This chain uses TRBV5-4 with TRBJ2-5; D unclear. V was shortened by 2 bases and J by 4 bases, with 6 bases between the two germline ends. Germline V gene data show CDR1 as SGHNT and CDR2 as YYREEE (reference sequence). This CDR3 has 12 amino acids. CDR3 sequence (DNA): TGTGCCAGCAGCTTCAGGCCAGAGACCCAGTACTTC. Translating it yields CASSFRPETQYF.

The chain links TRBV5-8 to TRBJ2-2; tentative D call: TRBD1 (6 bases). The V end lost 6 bases, the J end lost 3 bases, and 18 bases lay between the germline ends. This CDR3 region has 16 residues. Germline CDR1 is SGHTS and CDR2 is YDEGEE. The CDR3 sequence is CASKKQGVVDTGELFF. The DNA of the CDR3 is TGTGCCAGCAAAAAACAGGGCGTTGTTGACACCGGGGAGCTGTTTTTT.

This clone was recorded a few times. The chain employs TRBV10-3 and TRBJ2-5, with D possibly TRBD2 on 7 matching bases. The V end was cut by 4 bases, the J end by 4 bases, with 16 bases between. CDR3 size: 15 residues. Germline CDR1 reads ENHRY; CDR2 reads SYGVKD. The CDR3 is CAISARGARGETQYF. In DNA, the CDR3 is TGTGCCATCAGTGCTCGGGGGGCGCGGGGAGAGACCCAGTACTTC.

Remarks on this clone: The sample contains more than one DNA sequence encoding this CDR3. V usage is TRBV3-1 (or the pseudogene TRBV3-2) and J usage is TRBJ1-1; tentative D call: TRBD1 (6 bases). In germline, CDR1 is LGHDT, CDR2 YNNKEL (reference sequence). V was clipped by 5 bases and J by 2 bases, with 9 bases between them. CDR3 length: 13 residues. CDR3 residues: CASSYRDNTEAFF. The CDR3 nucleotides read TGTGCCAGCAGCTACAGGGATAACACTGAAGCTTTCTTT.

The chain uses TRBV18 and TRBJ2-1; 11 bases agree with TRBD1. CDR1 is KGHSH and CDR2 is LQKENI in the germline V gene. CDR3 length equals 18 residues. The J segment lost 0 bases and the V segment lost 3 bases, leaving 7 bases of the junction unmatched. CDR3 residues: CASSPPWDRGFSYNEQFF. The CDR3 DNA is TGTGCCAGCTCACCGCCGTGGGACAGGGGGTTCTCCTACAATGAGCAGTTCTTC.

The chain employs TRBV30 and TRBJ1-5, with D possibly TRBD1 on 6 matching bases. Germline-derived CDR1 and CDR2 are GTSNPN and SVGIG (reference sequence). This CDR3 spans 13 amino acids. The ends were cut back, 0 bases at V and 5 bases at J, with 8 bases in the middle. The CDR3 loop is CAWSVQGYQPQHF. CDR3 DNA: TGTGCCTGGAGTGTACAGGGTTATCAGCCCCAGCATTTT.

The rearrangement joins TRBV6-1 to TRBJ2-4; TRBD2 might be the D (6 bases). The germline V gene has CDR1 MNHNS and CDR2 SASEGT. Trimming removed 3 bases from V and 12 bases from J, with 12 bases in between. This CDR3 is 12 amino acids long. CDR3 in amino acids: CASSDGGLAQYF. CDR3 bases: TGTGCCAGCAGTGACGGGGGTTTAGCTCAGTACTTC.

The sample holds one count of this clone. The chain has TRBV3-1 (or the pseudogene TRBV3-2) and TRBJ2-1, with 13 positions matching TRBD2. After removal of 2 bases from V and 6 bases from J, the junction contained 7 bases not matched to a gene. The germline V gene encodes CDR1 LGHDT and CDR2 YNNKEL (reference sequence). This CDR3 is 17 amino acids long. Here the CDR3 DNA reads TGTGCCAGCAGCCAAAGGACTAGCGGGGGCCGAATCAATGAGCAGTTCTTC. Its protein product is CASSQRTSGGRINEQFF.

The V and J genes are TRBV9 and TRBJ2-7; TRBD2 matches 9 bases. V shed 4 bases and J 1 base; nucleotides not matched to a gene: 9. The CDR3 runs to 16 residues. Germline CDR1 reads SGDLS; CDR2 reads YYNGEE. For the CDR3, the DNA is TGTGCCAGCAGCCCCCGTGATAGCGGGGGATCCTACGAGCAGTACTTC. It yields the protein CASSPRDSGGSYEQYF.

A single count supports this clone. This chain uses TRBV14 with TRBJ1-2; tentative D call: TRBD1 (5 bases). V gave up 0 bases and J gave up 2 bases, with 10 bases separating them. The CDR3 runs to 15 residues. Per the germline V gene, CDR1 is SGHDN and CDR2 is FVKESK. The CDR3 loop is CASSQDWAGNYGYTF. The CDR3 nucleotides read TGTGCCAGCAGCCAAGATTGGGCAGGGAACTATGGCTACACCTTC.

The rearrangement joins TRBV5-1 to TRBJ2-7, with 9 bases lining up with TRBD1. The germline CDR1 and CDR2 sequences are SGHRS and YFSETQ. There are 13 residues in the CDR3. V lost 3 bases and J lost 6; bases outside the gene matches: 4. As DNA, the CDR3 is TGCGCCAGCAGCTGGGGACAGGGAGGCGAGCAGTACTTC. Its translation: CASSWGQGGEQYF.

The chain is built from TRBV19 and TRBJ1-4, with a tentative D call TRBD1 (6 bases). V shed 5 bases and J shed 8 bases, with 18 bases lying between them. Germline V gene data show CDR1 as LNHDA and CDR2 as SQIVND (reference sequence). The CDR3 loop spans 15 amino acids. CDR3 protein: CASSFGTLSEEKLFF. The DNA of the CDR3 is TGTGCCAGTAGTTTCGGGACACTGAGCGAAGAAAAACTGTTTTTT.

The gene calls are TRBV20-1 and TRBJ2-1; no firm D call. V was trimmed by 3 bases and J by 2 bases, leaving 11 bases between them. This CDR3 contains 14 residues. CDR1 is DFQATT and CDR2 is SNEGSKA in the germline V gene (reference sequence). CDR3 bases: TGCAGTGCTAGTTCCCAGACAACCTACAATGAGCAGTTCTTC. Encoded protein: CSASSQTTYNEQFF.